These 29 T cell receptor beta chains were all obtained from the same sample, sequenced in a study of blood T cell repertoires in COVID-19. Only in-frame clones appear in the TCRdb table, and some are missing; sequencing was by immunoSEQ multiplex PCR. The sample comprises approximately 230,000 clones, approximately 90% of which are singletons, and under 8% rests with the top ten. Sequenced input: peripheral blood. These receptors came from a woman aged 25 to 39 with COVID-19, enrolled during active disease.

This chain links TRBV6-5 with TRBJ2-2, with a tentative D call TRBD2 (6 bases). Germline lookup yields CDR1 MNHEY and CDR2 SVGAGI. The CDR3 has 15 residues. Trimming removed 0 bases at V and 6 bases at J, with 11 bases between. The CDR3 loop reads CASSYSGGAAGELFF. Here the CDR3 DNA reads TGTGCCAGCAGTTACTCTGGCGGGGCCGCCGGGGAGCTGTTTTTT.

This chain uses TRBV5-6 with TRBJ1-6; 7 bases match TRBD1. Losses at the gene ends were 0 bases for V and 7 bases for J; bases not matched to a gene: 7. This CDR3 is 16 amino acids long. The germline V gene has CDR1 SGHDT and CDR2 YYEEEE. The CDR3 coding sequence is TGTGCCAGCAGCTTGGTAGGGGGCGCCGAGAATTCACCCCTCCACTTT. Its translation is CASSLVGGAENSPLHF.

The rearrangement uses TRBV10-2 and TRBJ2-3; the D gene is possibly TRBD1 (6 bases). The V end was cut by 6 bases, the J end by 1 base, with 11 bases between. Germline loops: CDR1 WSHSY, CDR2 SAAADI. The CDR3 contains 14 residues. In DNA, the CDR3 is TGCGCCAGCAGCACCGCAGGGGGCACAGATACGCAGTATTTT. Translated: CASSTAGGTDTQYF.

CDR3 sequence: CASRVDRLQETQYF. CDR3 DNA: TGTGCCAGCAGGGTGGACCGACTACAAGAGACCCAGTACTTC. J is TRBJ2-5 and V is TRBV2; possibly TRBD2 for D (5 bases). Germline CDR1 is SNHLY and CDR2 is FYNNEI. Trimming left V 6 bases short and J 2 bases short, with 13 bases between. This CDR3 is 14 amino acids long.

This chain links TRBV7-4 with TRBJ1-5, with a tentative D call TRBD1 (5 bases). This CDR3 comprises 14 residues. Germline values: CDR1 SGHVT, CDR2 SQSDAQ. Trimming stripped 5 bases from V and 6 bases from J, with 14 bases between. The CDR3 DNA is TGTGCCAGCAGCCCCCCGGGGGGATGTCAGCCCCAGCATTTT. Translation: CASSPPGGCQPQHF.

CDR3 in DNA: TGTGCCAGCTCACGGGACAGGGAGTCCTACAATGAGCAGTTCTTC. Its protein product is CASSRDRESYNEQFF. The rearrangement uses TRBV18 and TRBJ2-1; TRBD1 aligns across 9 bases. V was pared by 4 bases and J by 1 base, with 2 bases of the junction left unmatched. This CDR3 comprises 15 residues. Germline CDR1 is KGHSH and CDR2 is LQKENI.

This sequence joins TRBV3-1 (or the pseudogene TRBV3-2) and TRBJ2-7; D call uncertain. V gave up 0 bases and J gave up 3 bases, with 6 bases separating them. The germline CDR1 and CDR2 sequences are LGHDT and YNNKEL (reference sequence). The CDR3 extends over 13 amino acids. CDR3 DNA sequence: TGTGCCAGCAGCCAAGATCCCAACTACGAGCAGTACGTC. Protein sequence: CASSQDPNYEQYV.

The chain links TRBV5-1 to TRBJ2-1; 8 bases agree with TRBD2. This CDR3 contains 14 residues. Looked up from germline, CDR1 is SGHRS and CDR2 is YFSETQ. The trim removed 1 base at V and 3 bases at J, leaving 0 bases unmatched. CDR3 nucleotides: TGCGCCAGCAGCTTGAGCGGGAGCTACAATGAGCAGTTCTTC. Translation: CASSLSGSYNEQFF.

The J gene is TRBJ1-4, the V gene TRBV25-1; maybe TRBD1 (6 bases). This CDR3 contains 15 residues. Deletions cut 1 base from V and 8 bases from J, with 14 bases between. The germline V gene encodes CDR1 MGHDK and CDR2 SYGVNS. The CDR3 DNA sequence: TGTGCCAGCAGTGAATTTTCCAGGGGTGGAGAAAAACTGTTTTTT. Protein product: CASSEFSRGGEKLFF. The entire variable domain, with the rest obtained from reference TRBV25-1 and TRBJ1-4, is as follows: EADIYQTPRYLVIGTGKKITLECSQTMGHDKMYWYQQDPGMELHLIHYSYGVNSTEKGDLSSESTVSRIRTEHFPLTLESARPSHTSQYLCASSEFSRGGEKLFFGSGTQLSVL.

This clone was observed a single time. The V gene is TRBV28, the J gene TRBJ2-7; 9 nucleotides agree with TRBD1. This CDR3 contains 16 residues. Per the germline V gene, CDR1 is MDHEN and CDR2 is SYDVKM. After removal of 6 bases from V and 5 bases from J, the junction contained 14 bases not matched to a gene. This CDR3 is CASRNPPGQGIDEQYF. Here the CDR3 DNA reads TGTGCCAGCAGAAACCCTCCGGGACAGGGTATCGACGAGCAGTACTTC.

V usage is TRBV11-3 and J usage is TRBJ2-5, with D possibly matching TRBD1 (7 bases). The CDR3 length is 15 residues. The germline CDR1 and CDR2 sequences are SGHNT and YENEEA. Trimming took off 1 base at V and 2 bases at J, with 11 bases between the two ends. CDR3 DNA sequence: TGTGCCAGCAGCTTAGGGCAGGGGGGACAAGAGACCCAGTACTTC. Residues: CASSLGQGGQETQYF. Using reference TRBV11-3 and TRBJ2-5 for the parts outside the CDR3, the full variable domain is EAGVVQSPRYKIIEKKQPVAFWCNPISGHNTLYWYLQNLGQGPELLIRYENEEAVDDSQLPKDRFSAERLKGVDSTLKIQPAELGDSAVYLCASSLGQGGQETQYFGPGTRLLVL.

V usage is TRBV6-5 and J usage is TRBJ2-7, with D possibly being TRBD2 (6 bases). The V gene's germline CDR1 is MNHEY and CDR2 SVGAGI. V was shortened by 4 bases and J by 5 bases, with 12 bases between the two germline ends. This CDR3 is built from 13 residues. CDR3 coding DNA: TGTGCCAGCAGTTCCCCGACTAGGAACGAGCAGTACGTC. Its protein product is CASSSPTRNEQYV.

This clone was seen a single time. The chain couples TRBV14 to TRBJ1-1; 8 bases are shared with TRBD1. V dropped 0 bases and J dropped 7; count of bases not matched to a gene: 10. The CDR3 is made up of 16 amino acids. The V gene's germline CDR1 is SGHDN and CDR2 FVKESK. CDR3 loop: CASSQDSDRVRGEAFF. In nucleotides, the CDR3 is TGTGCCAGCAGCCAAGATTCGGACAGGGTGAGAGGTGAAGCTTTCTTT.

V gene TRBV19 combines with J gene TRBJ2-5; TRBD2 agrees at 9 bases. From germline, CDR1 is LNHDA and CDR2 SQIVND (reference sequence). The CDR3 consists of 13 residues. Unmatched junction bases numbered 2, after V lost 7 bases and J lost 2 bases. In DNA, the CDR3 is TGTGCCAGTACAACTAGCGGGCAAGAGACCCAGTACTTC. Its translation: CASTTSGQETQYF.

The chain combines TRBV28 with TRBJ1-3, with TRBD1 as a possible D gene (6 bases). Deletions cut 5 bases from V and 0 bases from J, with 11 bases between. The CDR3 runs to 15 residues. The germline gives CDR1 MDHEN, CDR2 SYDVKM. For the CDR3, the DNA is TGTGCCAGCAGTCTACAGGGTAGCTCTGGAAACACCATATATTTT. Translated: CASSLQGSSGNTIYF. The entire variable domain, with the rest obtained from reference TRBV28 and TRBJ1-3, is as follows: DVKVTQSSRYLVKRTGEKVFLECVQDMDHENMFWYRQDPGLGLRLIYFSYDVKMKEKGDIPEGYSVSREKKERFSLILESASTNQTSMYLCASSLQGSSGNTIYFGEGSWLTVV.

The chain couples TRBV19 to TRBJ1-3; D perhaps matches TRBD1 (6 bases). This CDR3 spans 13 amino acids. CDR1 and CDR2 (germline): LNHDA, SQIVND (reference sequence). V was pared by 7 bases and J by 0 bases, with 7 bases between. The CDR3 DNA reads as TGTGCCAGTAACAGGGACTCTGGAAACACCATATATTTT. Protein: CASNRDSGNTIYF.

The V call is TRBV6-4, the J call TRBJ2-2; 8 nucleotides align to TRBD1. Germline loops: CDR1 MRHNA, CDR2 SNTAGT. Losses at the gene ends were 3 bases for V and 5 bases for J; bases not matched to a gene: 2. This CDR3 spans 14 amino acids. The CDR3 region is CASSERQGTGELFF. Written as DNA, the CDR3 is TGTGCCAGCAGTGAAAGACAGGGGACCGGGGAGCTGTTTTTT.

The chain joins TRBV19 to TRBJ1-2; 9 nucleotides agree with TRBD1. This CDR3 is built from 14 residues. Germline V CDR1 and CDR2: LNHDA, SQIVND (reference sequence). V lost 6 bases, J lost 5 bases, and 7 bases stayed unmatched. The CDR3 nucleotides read TGTGCCAGTAGCCCGGGACAGGGTTTTTATGGCTACACCTTC. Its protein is CASSPGQGFYGYTF.

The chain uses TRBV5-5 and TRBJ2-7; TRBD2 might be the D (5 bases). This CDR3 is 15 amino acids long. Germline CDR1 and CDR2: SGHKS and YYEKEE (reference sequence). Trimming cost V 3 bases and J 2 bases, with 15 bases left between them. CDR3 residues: CASSYGGSGAYEQYV. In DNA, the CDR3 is TGTGCCAGCAGCTACGGAGGTTCCGGGGCCTACGAGCAGTACGTC.

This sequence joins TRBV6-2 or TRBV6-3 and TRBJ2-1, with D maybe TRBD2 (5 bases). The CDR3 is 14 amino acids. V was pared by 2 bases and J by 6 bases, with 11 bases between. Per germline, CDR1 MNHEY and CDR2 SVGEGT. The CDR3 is CASSYGVEGNEQFF. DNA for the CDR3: TGTGCCAGCAGTTACGGGGTCGAGGGCAATGAGCAGTTCTTC.

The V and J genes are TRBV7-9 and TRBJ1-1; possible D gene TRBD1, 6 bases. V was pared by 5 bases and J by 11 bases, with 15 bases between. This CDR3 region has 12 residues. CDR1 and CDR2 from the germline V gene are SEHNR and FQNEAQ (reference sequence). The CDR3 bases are TGTGCCAGCAGCCCACAGGGATACAGGGCTTTCTTT. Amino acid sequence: CASSPQGYRAFF.

The CDR3 bases are TGTGCCAGCAGCGGCGCCGGGTTTCGCAATCAGCCCCAGCATTTT. Residues: CASSGAGFRNQPQHF. This chain uses TRBV5-8 with TRBJ1-5, with D unclear. Germline values: CDR1 SGHTS, CDR2 YDEGEE. This CDR3 region has 15 residues. Trimming took off 4 bases at V and 2 bases at J, with 13 bases between the two ends.

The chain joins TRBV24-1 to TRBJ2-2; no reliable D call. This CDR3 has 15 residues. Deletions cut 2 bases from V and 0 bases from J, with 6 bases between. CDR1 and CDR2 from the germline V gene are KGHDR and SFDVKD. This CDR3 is CATSDSPANTGELFF. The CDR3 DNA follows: TGTGCCACCAGTGATTCCCCAGCGAACACCGGGGAGCTGTTTTTT.

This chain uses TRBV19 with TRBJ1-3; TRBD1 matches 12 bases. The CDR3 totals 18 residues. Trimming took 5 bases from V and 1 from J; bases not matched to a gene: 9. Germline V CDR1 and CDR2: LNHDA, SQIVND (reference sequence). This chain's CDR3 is CASSPRDRGRWSGNTIYF. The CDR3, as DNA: TGTGCCAGTAGTCCTCGGGACAGGGGGCGTTGGTCTGGAAACACCATATATTTT.

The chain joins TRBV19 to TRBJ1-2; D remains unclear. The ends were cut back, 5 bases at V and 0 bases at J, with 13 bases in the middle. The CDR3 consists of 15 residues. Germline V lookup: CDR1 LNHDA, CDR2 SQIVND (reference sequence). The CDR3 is CASSHGVRPNYGYTF. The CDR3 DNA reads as TGTGCCAGTAGTCACGGGGTCCGTCCTAACTATGGCTACACCTTC.

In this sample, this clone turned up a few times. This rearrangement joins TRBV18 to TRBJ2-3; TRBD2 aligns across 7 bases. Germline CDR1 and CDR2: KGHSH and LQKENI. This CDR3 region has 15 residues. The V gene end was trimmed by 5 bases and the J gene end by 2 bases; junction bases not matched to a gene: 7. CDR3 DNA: TGTGCCAGCTCAGAGCGGGACCCTACCACAGATACGCAGTATTTT. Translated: CASSERDPTTDTQYF. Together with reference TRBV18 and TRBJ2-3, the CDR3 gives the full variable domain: NAGVMQNPRHLVRRRGQEARLRCSPMKGHSHVYWYRQLPEEGLKFMVYLQKENIIDESGMPKERFSAEFPKEGPSILRIQQVVRGDSAAYFCASSERDPTTDTQYFGPGTRLTVL.

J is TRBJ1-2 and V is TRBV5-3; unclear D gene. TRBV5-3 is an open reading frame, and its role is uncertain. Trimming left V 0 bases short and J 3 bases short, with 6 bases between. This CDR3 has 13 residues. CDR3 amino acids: CARSLAGYYGYTF. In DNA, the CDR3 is TGTGCCAGAAGCTTGGCGGGGTACTATGGCTACACCTTC.

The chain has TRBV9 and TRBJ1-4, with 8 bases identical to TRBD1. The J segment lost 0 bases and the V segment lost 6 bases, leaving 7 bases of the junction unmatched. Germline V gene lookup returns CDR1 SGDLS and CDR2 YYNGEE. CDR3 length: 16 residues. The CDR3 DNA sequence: TGTGCCAGCACTACCGGGACAGGCGCAACTAATGAAAAACTGTTTTTT. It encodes CASTTGTGATNEKLFF.

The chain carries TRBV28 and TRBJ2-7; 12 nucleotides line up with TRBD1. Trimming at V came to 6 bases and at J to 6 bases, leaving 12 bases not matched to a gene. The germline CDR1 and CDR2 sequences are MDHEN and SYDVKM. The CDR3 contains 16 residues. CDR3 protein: CASSRDRGPNRAEQYF. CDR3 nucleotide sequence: TGTGCCAGCAGCCGGGACAGGGGGCCTAATAGGGCCGAGCAGTACTTC. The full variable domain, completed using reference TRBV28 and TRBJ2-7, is DVKVTQSSRYLVKRTGEKVFLECVQDMDHENMFWYRQDPGLGLRLIYFSYDVKMKEKGDIPEGYSVSREKKERFSLILESASTNQTSMYLCASSRDRGPNRAEQYFGPGTRLTVT.